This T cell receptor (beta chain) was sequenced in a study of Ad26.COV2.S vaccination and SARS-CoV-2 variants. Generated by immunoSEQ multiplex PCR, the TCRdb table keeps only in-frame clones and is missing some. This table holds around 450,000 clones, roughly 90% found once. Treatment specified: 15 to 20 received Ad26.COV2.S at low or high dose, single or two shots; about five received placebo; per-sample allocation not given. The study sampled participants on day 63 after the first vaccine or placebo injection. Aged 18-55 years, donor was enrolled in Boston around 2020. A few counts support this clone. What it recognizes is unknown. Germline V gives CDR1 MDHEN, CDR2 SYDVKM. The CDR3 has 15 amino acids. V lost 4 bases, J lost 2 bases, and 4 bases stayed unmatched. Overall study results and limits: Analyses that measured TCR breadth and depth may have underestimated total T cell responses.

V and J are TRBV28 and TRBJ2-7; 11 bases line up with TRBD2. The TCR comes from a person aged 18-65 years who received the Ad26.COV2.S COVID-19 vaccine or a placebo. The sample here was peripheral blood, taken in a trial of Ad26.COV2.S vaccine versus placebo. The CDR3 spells CASSSGTSGPYEQYF. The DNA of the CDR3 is TGTGCCAGCAGTTCCGGGACTAGCGGCCCCTACGAGCAGTACTTC.